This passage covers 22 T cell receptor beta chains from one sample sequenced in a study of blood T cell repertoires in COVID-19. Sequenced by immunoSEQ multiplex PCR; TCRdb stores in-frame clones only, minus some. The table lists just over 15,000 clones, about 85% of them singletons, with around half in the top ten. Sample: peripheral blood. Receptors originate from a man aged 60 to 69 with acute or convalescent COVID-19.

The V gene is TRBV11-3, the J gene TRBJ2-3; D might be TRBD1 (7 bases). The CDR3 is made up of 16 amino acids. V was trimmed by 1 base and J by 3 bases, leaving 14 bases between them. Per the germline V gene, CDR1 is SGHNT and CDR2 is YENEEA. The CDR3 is CASSLGGGGRTDTQYF. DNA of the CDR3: TGTGCCAGCAGCTTAGGTGGAGGGGGCAGGACAGATACGCAGTATTTT.

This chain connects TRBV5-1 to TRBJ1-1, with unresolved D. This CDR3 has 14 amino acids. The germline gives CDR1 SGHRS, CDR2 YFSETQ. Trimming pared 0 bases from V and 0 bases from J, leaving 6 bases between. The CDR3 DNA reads TGCGCCAGCAGCTTGGGAACTATGAACACTGAAGCTTTCTTT. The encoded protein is CASSLGTMNTEAFF.

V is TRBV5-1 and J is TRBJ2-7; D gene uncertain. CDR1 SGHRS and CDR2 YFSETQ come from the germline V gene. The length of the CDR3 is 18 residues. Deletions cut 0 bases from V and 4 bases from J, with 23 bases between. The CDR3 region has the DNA TGCGCCAGCAGCTTGGGAGGCAGAGCACCTTCAATTGCGTACGAGCAGTACTTC. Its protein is CASSLGGRAPSIAYEQYF.

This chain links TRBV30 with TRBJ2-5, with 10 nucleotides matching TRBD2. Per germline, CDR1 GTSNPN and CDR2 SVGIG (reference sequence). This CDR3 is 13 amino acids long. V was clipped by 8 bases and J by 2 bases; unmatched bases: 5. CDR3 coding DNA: TGTGCCAGACGGACTAGCGGACAAGAGACCCAGTACTTC. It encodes CARRTSGQETQYF.

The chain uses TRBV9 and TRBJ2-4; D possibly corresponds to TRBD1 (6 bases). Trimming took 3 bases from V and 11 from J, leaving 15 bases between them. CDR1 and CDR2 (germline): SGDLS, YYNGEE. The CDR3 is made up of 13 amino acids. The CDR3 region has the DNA TGTGCCAGCAGCGGGGGCACAGGGCGGGTTCAGTACTTC. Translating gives CASSGGTGRVQYF.

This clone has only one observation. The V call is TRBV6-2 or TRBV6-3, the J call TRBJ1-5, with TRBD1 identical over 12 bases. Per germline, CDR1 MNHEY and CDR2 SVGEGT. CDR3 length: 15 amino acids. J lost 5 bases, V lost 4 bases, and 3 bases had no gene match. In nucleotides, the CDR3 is TGTGCCAGCAGTTGGGGGACAGGGGGCTATCAGCCCCAGCATTTT. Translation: CASSWGTGGYQPQHF.

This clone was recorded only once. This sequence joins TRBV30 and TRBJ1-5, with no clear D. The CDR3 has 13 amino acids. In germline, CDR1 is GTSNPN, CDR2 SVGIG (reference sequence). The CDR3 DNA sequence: TGTGCTATCGGGCCAGCGGGCGGTCAGCCCCAGCATTTT. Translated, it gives CAIGPAGGQPQHF.

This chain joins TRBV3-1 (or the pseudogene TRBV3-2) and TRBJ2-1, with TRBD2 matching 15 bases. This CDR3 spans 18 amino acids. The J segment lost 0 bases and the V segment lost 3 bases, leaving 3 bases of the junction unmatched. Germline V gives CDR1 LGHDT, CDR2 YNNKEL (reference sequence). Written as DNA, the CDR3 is TGTGCCAGCAGCCAGGGACTAGCGGGAGGCCCCTCCTACAATGAGCAGTTCTTC. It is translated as CASSQGLAGGPSYNEQFF.

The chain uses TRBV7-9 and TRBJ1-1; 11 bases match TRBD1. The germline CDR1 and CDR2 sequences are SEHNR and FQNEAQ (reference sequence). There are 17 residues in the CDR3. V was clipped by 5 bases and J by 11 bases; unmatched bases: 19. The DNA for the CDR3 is TGTGCCAGCAGCCCCGAAGGGACAGGGGGTCGATTGGTGAGGGCTTTCTTT. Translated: CASSPEGTGGRLVRAFF.

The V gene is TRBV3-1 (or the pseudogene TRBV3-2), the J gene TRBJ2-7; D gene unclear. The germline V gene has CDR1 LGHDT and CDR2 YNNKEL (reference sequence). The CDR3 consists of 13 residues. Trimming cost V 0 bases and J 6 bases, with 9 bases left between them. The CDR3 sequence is CASSQDLGTEQYF. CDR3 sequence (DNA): TGTGCCAGCAGCCAAGATCTAGGTACCGAGCAGTACTTC.

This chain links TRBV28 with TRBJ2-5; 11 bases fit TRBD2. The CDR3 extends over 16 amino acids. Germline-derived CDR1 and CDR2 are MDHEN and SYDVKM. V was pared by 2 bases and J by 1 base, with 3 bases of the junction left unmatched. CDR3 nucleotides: TGTGCCAGCAGTTTAGGGACTAGCGGAGGCCAAGAGACCCAGTACTTC. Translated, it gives CASSLGTSGGQETQYF.

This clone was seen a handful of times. Here the CDR3 DNA reads TGTGCCAGCAGCTTACGAGACGGGACAGATACGCAGTATTTT. Its translation: CASSLRDGTDTQYF. The V gene is TRBV7-3, the J gene TRBJ2-3; D is ambiguous. Germline V gene data show CDR1 as SGHTA and CDR2 as FQGTGA. Between the trimmed V and J ends, which lost 2 bases and 3 bases, there was a span of 9 bases. CDR3 length: 14 residues.

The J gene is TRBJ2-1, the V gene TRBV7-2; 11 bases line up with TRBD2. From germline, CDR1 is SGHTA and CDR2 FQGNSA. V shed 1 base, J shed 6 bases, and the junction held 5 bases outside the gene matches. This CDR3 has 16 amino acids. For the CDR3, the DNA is TGTGCCAGCAGCTTAGTTGGGACTAGCGGTTCCAATGAGCAGTTCTTC. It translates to CASSLVGTSGSNEQFF. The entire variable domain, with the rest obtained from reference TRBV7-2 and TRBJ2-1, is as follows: GAGVSQSPSNKVTEKGKDVELRCDPISGHTALYWYRQSLGQGLEFLIYFQGNSAPDKSGLPSDRFSAERTGGSVSTLTIQRTQQEDSAVYLCASSLVGTSGSNEQFFGPGTRLTVL.

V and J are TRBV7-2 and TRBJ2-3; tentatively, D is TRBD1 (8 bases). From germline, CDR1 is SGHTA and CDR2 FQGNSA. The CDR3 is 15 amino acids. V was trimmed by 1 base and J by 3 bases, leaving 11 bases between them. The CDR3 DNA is TGTGCCAGCAGCTTAGACAGGGGGGGTACAGATACGCAGTATTTT. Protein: CASSLDRGGTDTQYF.

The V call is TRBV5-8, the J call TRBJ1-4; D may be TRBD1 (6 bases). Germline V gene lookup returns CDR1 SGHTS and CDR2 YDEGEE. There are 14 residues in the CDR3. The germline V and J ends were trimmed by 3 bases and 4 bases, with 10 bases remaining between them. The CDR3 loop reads CASSWGGLNEKLFF. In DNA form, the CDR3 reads TGTGCCAGCAGCTGGGGGGGCCTTAATGAAAAACTGTTTTTT.

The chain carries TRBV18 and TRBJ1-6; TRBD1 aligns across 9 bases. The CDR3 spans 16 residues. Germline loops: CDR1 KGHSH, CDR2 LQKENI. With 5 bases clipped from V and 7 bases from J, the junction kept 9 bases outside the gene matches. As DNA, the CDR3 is TGTGCCAGCTCAGGGGTAAAGGACAGGGGAAATTCACCCCTCCACTTT. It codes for CASSGVKDRGNSPLHF. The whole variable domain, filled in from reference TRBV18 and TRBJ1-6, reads NAGVMQNPRHLVRRRGQEARLRCSPMKGHSHVYWYRQLPEEGLKFMVYLQKENIIDESGMPKERFSAEFPKEGPSILRIQQVVRGDSAAYFCASSGVKDRGNSPLHFGNGTRLTVT.

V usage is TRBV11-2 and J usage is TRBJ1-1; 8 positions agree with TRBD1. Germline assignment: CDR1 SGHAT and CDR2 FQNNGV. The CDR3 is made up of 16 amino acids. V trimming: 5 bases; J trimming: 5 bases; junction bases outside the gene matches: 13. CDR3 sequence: CASSLYGTGALTEAFF. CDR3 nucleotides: TGTGCCAGCAGCCTCTACGGGACAGGAGCTTTGACTGAAGCTTTCTTT.

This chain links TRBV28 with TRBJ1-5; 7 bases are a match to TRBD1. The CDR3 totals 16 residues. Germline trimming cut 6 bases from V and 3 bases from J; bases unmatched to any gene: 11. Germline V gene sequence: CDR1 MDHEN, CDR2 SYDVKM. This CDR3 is CASSPRGLSFNQPQHF. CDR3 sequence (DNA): TGTGCCAGCAGCCCGAGGGGGCTCTCCTTCAATCAGCCCCAGCATTTT.

This CDR3 reads CAWRLAGDTQYF. For the CDR3, the DNA is TGTGCCTGGAGACTAGCGGGCGATACGCAGTATTTT. This chain connects TRBV30 to TRBJ2-3; 9 nucleotides line up with TRBD2. V lost 3 bases and J lost 6; bases outside the gene matches: 1. Germline loops: CDR1 GTSNPN, CDR2 SVGIG (reference sequence). CDR3 length equals 12 residues.

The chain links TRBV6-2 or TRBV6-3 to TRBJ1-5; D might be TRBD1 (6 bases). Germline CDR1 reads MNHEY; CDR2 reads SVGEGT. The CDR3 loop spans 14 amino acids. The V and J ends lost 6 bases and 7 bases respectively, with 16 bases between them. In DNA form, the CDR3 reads TGTGCCAGCAGCCCCGGGACACCGGCACAGCCCCAGCATTTT. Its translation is CASSPGTPAQPQHF.

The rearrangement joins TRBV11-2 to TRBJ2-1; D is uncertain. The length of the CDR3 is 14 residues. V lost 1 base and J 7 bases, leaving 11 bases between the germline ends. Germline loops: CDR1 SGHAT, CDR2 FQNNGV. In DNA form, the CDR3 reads TGTGCCAGCAGCTTAGGGCTTAGCAAAAATGAGCAGTTCTTC. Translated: CASSLGLSKNEQFF.

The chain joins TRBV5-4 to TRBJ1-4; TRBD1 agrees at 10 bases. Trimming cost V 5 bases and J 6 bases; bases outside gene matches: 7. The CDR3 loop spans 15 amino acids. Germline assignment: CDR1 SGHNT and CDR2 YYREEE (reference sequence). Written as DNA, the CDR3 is TGTGCCAGCAGTCTGTTCGGACAGGGGGATGAAAAACTGTTTTTT. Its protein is CASSLFGQGDEKLFF.